Presented here are 3 T cell receptor beta chains from one specimen sequenced in a study of radiotherapy plus CTLA-4 blockade in lung cancer. Some clones are missing from TCRdb's copy, which holds only in-frame ones; the method was immunoSEQ multiplex PCR. This table holds around 80,000 clones, 74% found once. The input for sequencing was peripheral blood, taken from a patient treated with radiotherapy plus ipilimumab. Receptor source: a human donor with non-small cell lung cancer whose response to radiotherapy plus ipilimumab could not be evaluated.

This clone occurred a few times. This chain uses TRBV18 with TRBJ2-5; 9 positions match TRBD2. This CDR3 has 16 amino acids. J lost 4 bases, V lost 3 bases, and 9 bases had no gene match. Germline lookup yields CDR1 KGHSH and CDR2 LQKENI. CDR3 amino acids: CASSPFMLAGSETQYF. The DNA for the CDR3 is TGTGCCAGCTCACCCTTTATGCTAGCGGGATCAGAGACCCAGTACTTC.

V and J are TRBV5-1 and TRBJ2-3; 11 nucleotides match TRBD2. Germline-derived CDR1 and CDR2 are SGHRS and YFSETQ. CDR3 size: 17 residues. The junction had 12 bases not matched to a gene; V was cut back by 4 bases and J by 5 bases. Here the CDR3 reads CASSAVGLADLQDTQYF. In DNA form, the CDR3 reads TGCGCCAGCAGCGCGGTGGGACTAGCGGACCTTCAAGATACGCAGTATTTT.

The CDR3 DNA reads TGTGCCAGCAGTGACCCCGGGGGACTAGCGGGGGAAATGGATACGCAGTATTTT. This encodes CASSDPGGLAGEMDTQYF. The V and J genes are TRBV2 and TRBJ2-3, with 14 positions matching TRBD2. The J segment lost 6 bases and the V segment lost 3 bases, leaving 11 bases of the junction unmatched. The germline CDR1 and CDR2 sequences are SNHLY and FYNNEI. The CDR3 sequence is 18 residues long.